These 32 T cell receptor beta chains were all obtained from the same sample, sequenced in a study of T cell changes during pregnancy in multiple sclerosis. Repertoires were generated with immunoSEQ multiplex PCR, while TCRdb's copy carries only in-frame clones and drops some. Of roughly 87,000 clones listed, roughly 93% are singletons. The material sequenced was peripheral blood, taken in the third trimester of pregnancy. These receptor sequences come from a female donor in good health, enrolled as a control in a pregnancy study.

Only a few counts were recorded for this clone. The chain joins TRBV18 to TRBJ2-7, with 12 bases aligning to TRBD2. Germline CDR1 reads KGHSH; CDR2 reads LQKENI. The V gene end was trimmed by 5 bases and the J gene end by 1 base; junction bases not matched to a gene: 6. The CDR3 has 16 amino acids. The CDR3 here is CASSSTSGRSSYEQYF. The CDR3 nucleotides are TGTGCCAGCTCATCCACTAGCGGGAGGAGTTCCTACGAGCAGTACTTC.

The J gene is TRBJ2-3, the V gene TRBV19; 11 bases fit TRBD2. Germline lookup yields CDR1 LNHDA and CDR2 SQIVND (reference sequence). The CDR3 spans 15 residues. The J segment lost 0 bases and the V segment lost 6 bases, leaving 2 bases of the junction unmatched. The CDR3 reads CASRRTSGSTDTQYF. The CDR3 DNA reads as TGTGCCAGTAGGCGGACTAGCGGGAGCACAGATACGCAGTATTTT.

CDR3 nucleotide sequence: TGCGCCAGCAGCTTGGGGGGACTAGCTGGAGAAGAGACCCAGTACTTC. Residues: CASSLGGLAGEETQYF. This chain uses TRBV5-1 with TRBJ2-5; 9 bases align to TRBD2. From germline, CDR1 is SGHRS and CDR2 YFSETQ. V gave up 0 bases and J gave up 3 bases; unmatched junction bases: 6. The CDR3 is 16 residues long.

The J gene is TRBJ2-1, the V gene TRBV2; perhaps TRBD2 as D (5 bases). Trimming removed 9 bases from V and 2 bases from J, with 11 bases in between. The CDR3 spans 13 residues. Germline loops: CDR1 SNHLY, CDR2 FYNNEI. The CDR3 protein is CASRTLPYNEQFF. Here the CDR3 DNA reads TGTGCCAGTAGGACTCTCCCCTACAATGAGCAGTTCTTC.

This chain connects TRBV5-6 to TRBJ2-3; the D gene is possibly TRBD1 (5 bases). Trimming shortened V by 3 bases and J by 0 bases, and 11 bases separated the two germline ends. This CDR3 contains 15 residues. Germline CDR1 SGHDT, CDR2 YYEEEE. In DNA form, the CDR3 reads TGTGCCAGCAGCTACTACAGGAGTAGCACAGATACGCAGTATTTT. Its protein product is CASSYYRSSTDTQYF. Supplemented by reference TRBV5-6 and TRBJ2-3, the full variable domain reads DAGVTQSPTHLIKTRGQQVTLRCSPKSGHDTVSWYQQALGQGPQFIFQYYEEEERQRGNFPDRFSGHQFPNYSSELNVNALLLGDSALYLCASSYYRSSTDTQYFGPGTRLTVL.

J is TRBJ2-1 and V is TRBV19; the match to TRBD2 covers 8 bases. V shed 1 base and J 3 bases; nucleotides not matched to a gene: 5. CDR3 length: 16 amino acids. Germline CDR1 and CDR2: LNHDA and SQIVND (reference sequence). Here the CDR3 reads CASSIVSGALYNEQFF. The DNA for the CDR3 is TGTGCCAGTAGTATAGTTAGCGGGGCACTCTACAATGAGCAGTTCTTC.

This rearrangement joins TRBV15 to TRBJ2-1; D is ambiguous. This CDR3 comprises 17 residues. V was cut by 1 base and J by 0 bases, with 13 bases left in between. In germline, CDR1 is LNHNV, CDR2 YYDKDF (reference sequence). CDR3 DNA sequence: TGTGCCACCAGCAGAGTGAGTGCGGCGACCTCCTACAATGAGCAGTTCTTC. Protein sequence: CATSRVSAATSYNEQFF. Complete variable domain (other parts from reference TRBV15 and TRBJ2-1): DAMVIQNPRYQVTQFGKPVTLSCSQTLNHNVMYWYQQKSSQAPKLLFHYYDKDFNNEADTPDNFQSRRPNTSFCFLDIRSPGLGDTAMYLCATSRVSAATSYNEQFFGPGTRLTVL.

For this clone: The germline gene is not matched at one end of the junction; a read error may be the cause. The chain uses TRBV7-7 and TRBJ2-3; D is uncertain. CDR3 length: 14 amino acids. The germline V gene encodes CDR1 SSHAT and CDR2 FNYEAQ (reference sequence). CDR3 residues: CASSPVASTDTQYF. Written as DNA, the CDR3 is TGTGCTAGCAGCCCCGTAGCCAGCACAGATACGCAGTATTTT. Filled out from reference TRBV7-7 and TRBJ2-3, the complete variable domain reads GAGVSQSPRYKVTKRGQDVTLRCDPISSHATLYWYQQALGQGPEFLTYFNYEAQPDKSGLPSDRFSAERPEGSISTLTIQRTEQRDSAMYRCASSPVASTDTQYFGPGTRLTVL.

The V and J genes are TRBV7-9 and TRBJ2-7; weak D call: TRBD2 (6 bases). Germline CDR1 SEHNR, CDR2 FQNEAQ (reference sequence). The CDR3 runs to 14 residues. Trimming stripped 5 bases from V and 0 bases from J, with 11 bases between. Written as DNA, the CDR3 is TGTGCCAGCAGCCCATCTAGCGTCTCCTACGAGCAGTACTTC. Translation gives CASSPSSVSYEQYF.

V is TRBV7-8 and J is TRBJ2-1; 10 bases line up with TRBD2. Germline V gene data show CDR1 as SGHVS and CDR2 as FQNEAQ. This CDR3 has 17 residues. Germline trimming cut 1 base from V and 3 bases from J; bases unmatched to any gene: 6. The CDR3, as DNA: TGTGCCAGCAGCTTAGGGGCTGCTAGCGGGGGCTACAATGAGCAGTTCTTC. This translates into CASSLGAASGGYNEQFF.

The chain combines TRBV28 with TRBJ2-2; D may be TRBD1 (6 bases). This CDR3 contains 16 residues. With 7 bases removed from V and 3 bases from J, the gap between germline ends came to 18 bases. CDR1 is MDHEN and CDR2 is SYDVKM in the germline V gene. CDR3 loop: CASNPKDRVYTGELFF. The CDR3 DNA follows: TGTGCCAGCAATCCAAAGGACAGAGTATACACCGGGGAGCTGTTTTTT.

The chain is built from TRBV29-1 and TRBJ1-1; D remains ambiguous. Germline CDR1 is SQVTM and CDR2 is ANQGSEA. This CDR3 has 12 amino acids. V lost 1 base and J lost 3, with 6 bases in between. CDR3 coding DNA: TGCAGCGTTGAAGGGACTTACACTGAAGCTTTCTTT. It translates to CSVEGTYTEAFF.

The V gene is TRBV6-5, the J gene TRBJ1-1; D might be TRBD1 (6 bases). V was shortened by 0 bases and J by 11 bases, with 13 bases between the two germline ends. This CDR3 has 13 amino acids. CDR1 is MNHEY, CDR2 SVGAGI, per germline. This CDR3 reads CASSYSSGGQAFF. Here the CDR3 DNA reads TGTGCCAGCAGTTACTCGTCCGGGGGGCAGGCTTTCTTT.

The gene calls are TRBV6-5 and TRBJ2-1; 9 bases map to TRBD2. The V and J ends lost 5 bases and 2 bases, in that order; junction bases with no gene match: 4. CDR3 size: 15 residues. Germline lookup yields CDR1 MNHEY and CDR2 SVGAGI. CDR3 loop: CASSKREATYNEQFF. CDR3 sequence (DNA): TGTGCCAGCAGTAAGCGGGAGGCCACCTACAATGAGCAGTTCTTC.

This chain links TRBV28 with TRBJ2-7; 14 bases are a match to TRBD2. The ends lost 4 bases at V and 5 bases at J; junction bases unmatched: 7. The CDR3 is 16 residues long. The germline CDR1 and CDR2 sequences are MDHEN and SYDVKM. CDR3 nucleotide sequence: TGTGCCAGCAGTTCAAATATGGGACTAGCGGGAGACGAGCAGTACTTC. It codes for CASSSNMGLAGDEQYF.

The chain has TRBV18 and TRBJ2-7, with D perhaps TRBD1 (6 bases). Germline V CDR1 and CDR2: KGHSH, LQKENI. V lost 7 bases to trimming and J lost 2 bases, with 15 bases between them. This CDR3 comprises 14 residues. The chain's CDR3 is CASFQGSGAYEQYF. CDR3 bases: TGTGCCAGCTTTCAGGGGAGTGGGGCCTACGAGCAGTACTTC.

The J gene is TRBJ1-5, the V gene TRBV5-1; the D gene is possibly TRBD1 (5 bases). V lost 0 bases, J lost 7 bases, and 14 bases lay in between. The CDR3 totals 15 residues. Germline V lookup: CDR1 SGHRS, CDR2 YFSETQ. CDR3 DNA: TGCGCCAGCAGCTTGGATCCAGGGCAAGGCCAGCCCCAGCATTTT. This sequence encodes CASSLDPGQGQPQHF.

This sequence joins TRBV27 and TRBJ2-7, with a possible D match to TRBD1 (7 bases). The CDR3 contains 14 residues. Trimming pared 5 bases from V and 3 bases from J, leaving 14 bases between. Germline CDR1 is MNHEY and CDR2 is SMNVEV (reference sequence). The CDR3, as DNA: TGTGCCAGCAGTCATCAGGGGGGTGGCTACGAGCAGTACTTC. Protein product: CASSHQGGGYEQYF.

V and J are TRBV18 and TRBJ1-2; 7 bases match TRBD1. The V and J ends lost 2 bases and 5 bases, in that order; junction bases with no gene match: 11. CDR1 is KGHSH and CDR2 is LQKENI in the germline V gene. The length of the CDR3 is 16 residues. CDR3 residues: CASSPGQVGLIYGYTF. CDR3 sequence (DNA): TGTGCCAGCTCACCAGGACAGGTGGGACTTATATATGGCTACACCTTC.

To note about this clone: Other nucleotide sequences from this sample produce the same CDR3. The V and J genes are TRBV7-2 and TRBJ1-1, with 8 bases matching TRBD1. Germline CDR1 is SGHTA and CDR2 is FQGNSA. The CDR3 consists of 13 residues. Germline trimming cut 4 bases from V and 4 bases from J; bases unmatched to any gene: 2. The chain's CDR3 is CASSSQGGTEAFF. The CDR3 coding sequence is TGTGCCAGCAGCTCACAGGGGGGCACTGAAGCTTTCTTT.

This chain joins TRBV27 and TRBJ2-2; D gene unclear. The CDR3 length is 15 residues. CDR1 MNHEY and CDR2 SMNVEV come from the germline V gene (reference sequence). V lost 2 bases to trimming and J lost 0 bases, with 7 bases between them. The CDR3 DNA sequence: TGTGCCAGCAGTTTAATCCCCTCGAACACCGGGGAGCTGTTTTTT. Translation: CASSLIPSNTGELFF.

The V and J genes are TRBV27 and TRBJ2-5, with TRBD1 matching 9 bases. The germline CDR1 and CDR2 sequences are MNHEY and SMNVEV (reference sequence). The CDR3 loop spans 16 amino acids. Trimming at V came to 6 bases and at J to 3 bases, leaving 11 bases not matched to a gene. The DNA of the CDR3 is TGTGCCAGCAGCATCCTCCGGGACAGGGCGGAAGAGACCCAGTACTTC. Translated, it gives CASSILRDRAEETQYF.

This sequence joins TRBV30 and TRBJ1-6; tentative D call: TRBD1 (5 bases). The CDR3 is made up of 13 amino acids. Trimming took 1 base from V and 6 from J, leaving 7 bases between them. Germline-derived CDR1 and CDR2 are GTSNPN and SVGIG (reference sequence). This CDR3 is CAWSGQGNSPLHF. The CDR3 bases are TGTGCCTGGAGTGGGCAGGGTAATTCACCCCTCCACTTT.

The rearrangement links TRBV9 to TRBJ1-4; TRBD1 might be the D (6 bases). CDR1 and CDR2 from the germline V gene are SGDLS and YYNGEE. The CDR3 contains 16 residues. The V end lost 0 bases, the J end lost 4 bases, and 13 bases lay between the germline ends. The CDR3 DNA reads TGTGCCAGCAGCGTAGAAGGGGGACGCGTTAATGAAAAACTGTTTTTT. It is translated as CASSVEGGRVNEKLFF.

V usage is TRBV4-1 and J usage is TRBJ2-7, with TRBD2 matching 13 bases. Germline V CDR1 and CDR2: MGHRA, YSYEKL. The V segment lost 0 bases and the J segment 5 bases; nucleotides outside the gene matches: 1. CDR3 length: 15 amino acids. DNA for the CDR3: TGCGCCAGCAGCCAAGAGGGACTAGCGGGAAACGAGCAGTACTTC. Amino acid sequence: CASSQEGLAGNEQYF.

The CDR3 here is CSVEVSVTDTQYF. CDR3 bases: TGCAGCGTTGAAGTCTCGGTGACAGATACGCAGTATTTT. The V call is TRBV29-1, the J call TRBJ2-3; D uncertain. Trimming left V 1 base short and J 3 bases short, with 8 bases between. The CDR3 spans 13 residues. Germline CDR1 SQVTM, CDR2 ANQGSEA.

The V gene is TRBV28, the J gene TRBJ1-1, with TRBD1 as a possible D gene (5 bases). V lost 6 bases to trimming and J lost 0 bases, with 11 bases between them. From germline, CDR1 is MDHEN and CDR2 SYDVKM. The CDR3 totals 14 residues. The CDR3 loop is CASRLDIVNTEAFF. In DNA form, the CDR3 reads TGTGCCAGCAGATTGGACATAGTGAACACTGAAGCTTTCTTT.

V and J are TRBV2 and TRBJ2-3, with TRBD2 matching over 9 bases. CDR1 is SNHLY, CDR2 FYNNEI, per germline. V shed 5 bases and J 4 bases; nucleotides not matched to a gene: 7. The CDR3 has 15 residues. The CDR3 sequence is CASSTRGRDADTQYF. The CDR3 DNA reads TGTGCCAGCAGTACCCGCGGGAGGGATGCAGATACGCAGTATTTT.

CDR3 region: CASNLGGPGETQYF. CDR3 sequence (DNA): TGTGCCAGCAATCTCGGAGGGCCGGGTGAGACCCAGTACTTC. This chain links TRBV5-6 with TRBJ2-5, with D maybe TRBD2 (6 bases). There are 14 residues in the CDR3. Germline loops: CDR1 SGHDT, CDR2 YYEEEE. V lost 6 bases and J 5 bases, leaving 17 bases between the germline ends. The full variable domain, with the rest looked up from reference TRBV5-6 and TRBJ2-5, is DAGVTQSPTHLIKTRGQQVTLRCSPKSGHDTVSWYQQALGQGPQFIFQYYEEEERQRGNFPDRFSGHQFPNYSSELNVNALLLGDSALYLCASNLGGPGETQYFGPGTRLLVL.

Regarding this clone: The germline gene is not matched at one end of the junction; a read error may be the cause. The gene calls are TRBV7-7 and TRBJ2-7; 10 positions match TRBD1. The CDR3 totals 13 residues. Germline V CDR1 and CDR2: SSHAT, FNYEAQ (reference sequence). The CDR3 region is CASSRDRGYEQYF. As DNA, the CDR3 is TGTGCTAGCAGCCGGGACAGGGGTTACGAGCAGTACTTC.

The chain couples TRBV28 to TRBJ2-5; tentatively, D is TRBD1 (5 bases). Germline V gene lookup returns CDR1 MDHEN and CDR2 SYDVKM. V lost 6 bases and J 5 bases, leaving 10 bases between the germline ends. The CDR3 is 12 residues long. The CDR3 coding sequence is TGTGCCAGCAGGGGGCCAGGGGAGACCCAGTACTTC. Amino acids: CASRGPGETQYF.

This chain uses TRBV2 with TRBJ2-7; possible D gene TRBD2, 6 bases. The CDR3 length is 15 residues. In germline, CDR1 is SNHLY, CDR2 FYNNEI. Trimming shortened V by 0 bases and J by 3 bases, and 12 bases separated the two germline ends. CDR3 sequence reads: CASSEAAGKYYEQYF. DNA of the CDR3: TGTGCCAGCAGTGAAGCAGCGGGCAAATACTACGAGCAGTACTTC.